Below, one T cell receptor (beta chain) is given with its context. This sample was taken from a study of blood T cell repertoires in COVID-19. Whole-study context: Material from acute and convalescent COVID-19 was sourced from the United States, Italy and Spain.

V lost 1 base to trimming and J lost 0 bases, with 7 bases between them. CDR1 is PRHDT and CDR2 is FYEKMQ in the germline V gene (reference sequence). The CDR3 has 15 residues. Methods used by the authors: Reference gene primer amplification in the assay estimated nucleated cell counts. Sequenced by immunoSEQ multiplex PCR; TCRdb stores in-frame clones only, minus some. The V and J calls and clone size were taken over from that table, and D and trimming were inferred from the DNA. The sample lists over 110,000 clones, more than 70% occurring once. The source of this sequence is a human donor in a cohort sampled during active COVID-19. The chain recombines TRBV13 with TRBJ2-4, with a tentative D call TRBD1 (6 bases). The sequenced material came from peripheral blood. The CDR3 spells CASSLVGGAKNIQYF. The CDR3 DNA sequence: TGTGCCAGCAGCTTAGTAGGGGGAGCCAAAAACATTCAGTACTTC.